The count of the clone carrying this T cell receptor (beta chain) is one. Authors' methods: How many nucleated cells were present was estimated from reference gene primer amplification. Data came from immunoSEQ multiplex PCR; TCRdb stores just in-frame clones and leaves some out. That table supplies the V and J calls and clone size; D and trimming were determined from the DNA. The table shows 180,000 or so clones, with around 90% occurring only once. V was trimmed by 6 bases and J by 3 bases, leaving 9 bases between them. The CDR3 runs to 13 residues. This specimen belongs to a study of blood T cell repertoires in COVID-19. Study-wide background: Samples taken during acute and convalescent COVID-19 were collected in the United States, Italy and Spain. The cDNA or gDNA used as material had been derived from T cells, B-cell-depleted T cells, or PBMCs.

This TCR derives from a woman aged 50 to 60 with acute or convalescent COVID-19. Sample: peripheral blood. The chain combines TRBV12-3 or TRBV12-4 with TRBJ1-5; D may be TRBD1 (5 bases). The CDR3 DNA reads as TGTGCCAGCAGGCAGGGTACCAATCAGCCCCAGCATTTT. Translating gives CASRQGTNQPQHF.